This T cell receptor beta chain came from a study of identical twins. Findings and limits, study-wide: Among beta out-of-frame sequences, excess sharing between twins appeared weaker.

MiXCR, applied by TCRdb to the 5' RACE reads, yields one record per CDR3 protein. The data show about 890,000 distinct CDR3 sequences, roughly an eighth seen once. A note on this clonotype: Its specificity is not known.

The CDR3 covers 13 residues. V shed 7 bases and J 2 bases; nucleotides not matched to a gene: 4. The germline V gene has CDR1 SEHNR and CDR2 FQNEAQ (reference sequence). These data were also reused for a study on yellow fever vaccine responses in identical twins.

Input material: PBMCs. This sequence joins TRBV7-9 and TRBJ2-7; 8 positions match TRBD1. The TCR sequence derives from a woman aged 18-29 years in good health. The CDR3 spells CASTGTGAYEQYF. The CDR3 DNA reads as TGTGCCAGCACGGGGACAGGTGCCTACGAGCAGTACTTC. Filled out from reference TRBV7-9 and TRBJ2-7, the complete variable domain reads DTGVSQNPRHKITKRGQNVTFRCDPISEHNRLYWYRQTLGQGPEFLTYFQNEAQLEKSRLLSDRFSAERPKGSFSTLEIQRTEQGDSAMYLCASTGTGAYEQYFGPGTRLTVT.